The 32 T cell receptor beta chains reported below all come from one sample, sequenced in a study of Graves' ophthalmopathy and Graves' hyperthyroidism. Amplified material comprised TCR beta CDR3 regions derived from RNA transcripts. A first-round RT-PCR used HTBI primers, followed by a second-round multiplex PCR. TCRdb itself ran the multiplex PCR reads through MiXCR, one entry per CDR3 protein. This sample has about 550,000 distinct CDR3 sequences, with about 40% found just once. Sequences were obtained from peripheral blood or thyroid tissue (not recorded which). The source is an adult man with Graves' hyperthyroidism.

The chain carries TRBV5-4 and TRBJ2-3, with D perhaps TRBD1 (6 bases). V gave up 5 bases and J gave up 0 bases, with 13 bases separating them. Germline CDR1 reads SGHNT; CDR2 reads YYREEE (reference sequence). This CDR3 has 15 amino acids. DNA of the CDR3: TGTGCCAGCAGTCTACAGGGCTCTAGCACAGATACGCAGTATTTT. Protein sequence: CASSLQGSSTDTQYF.

Ten or more counts support this clonotype. This rearrangement joins TRBV7-9 to TRBJ2-7; D is uncertain. With 1 base removed from V and 6 bases from J, the gap between germline ends came to 7 bases. The CDR3 covers 12 residues. The germline V gene encodes CDR1 SEHNR and CDR2 FQNEAQ (reference sequence). The CDR3 DNA sequence: TGTGCCAGCAGCTTAGAACCTTTCGAGCAGTACTTC. Encoded protein: CASSLEPFEQYF. The full variable domain, rest sourced from reference TRBV7-9 and TRBJ2-7, is DTGVSQNPRHKITKRGQNVTFRCDPISEHNRLYWYRQTLGQGPEFLTYFQNEAQLEKSRLLSDRFSAERPKGSFSTLEIQRTEQGDSAMYLCASSLEPFEQYFGPGTRLTVT.

The V call is TRBV7-8, the J call TRBJ1-4; D gene ambiguous. Germline CDR1 and CDR2: SGHVS and FQNEAQ. There are 13 residues in the CDR3. V shed 5 bases and J shed 2 bases, with 6 bases lying between them. The CDR3 region is CASSPATNEKLFF. DNA of the CDR3: TGTGCCAGCAGCCCTGCGACTAATGAAAAACTGTTTTTT.

This chain joins TRBV9 and TRBJ2-4; no clear D gene. The germline V and J ends were trimmed by 0 bases and 3 bases, with 10 bases remaining between them. The CDR3 spans 15 residues. Germline CDR1 reads SGDLS; CDR2 reads YYNGEE. CDR3 loop: CASSVESEVKNIQYF. The CDR3 DNA reads TGTGCCAGCAGCGTAGAGTCCGAAGTCAAAAACATTCAGTACTTC.

The genes are TRBV14 and TRBJ1-6; 9 bases are shared with TRBD1. Trimming at V came to 0 bases and at J to 8 bases, leaving 8 bases not matched to a gene. Germline V gene data show CDR1 as SGHDN and CDR2 as FVKESK. The CDR3 length is 17 residues. The CDR3 loop reads CASSQEKIWTGDSPLHF. CDR3 bases: TGTGCCAGCAGCCAAGAAAAAATTTGGACAGGGGATTCACCCCTCCACTTT.

J is TRBJ2-2 and V is TRBV4-1, with D possibly called TRBD1 or TRBD2 (5 bases each). The V gene's germline CDR1 is MGHRA and CDR2 YSYEKL. The CDR3 covers 17 residues. The V gene lost 0 bases and the J gene lost 5 bases, with 16 bases spanning the gap. CDR3: CASSQDRGRASTGELFF. Written as DNA, the CDR3 is TGCGCCAGCAGCCAAGATCGGGGCAGGGCGAGTACCGGGGAGCTGTTTTTT.

This clonotype came up a few times. This sequence joins TRBV7-3 and TRBJ2-7; possibly TRBD1 for D (6 bases). Germline V lookup: CDR1 SGHTA, CDR2 FQGTGA. The CDR3 consists of 15 residues. The V and J ends lost 5 bases and 3 bases respectively, with 17 bases between them. The CDR3 is CASSRTGLANYEQYF. In nucleotides, the CDR3 is TGTGCCAGCAGCCGAACAGGGTTGGCGAACTACGAGCAGTACTTC.

This clonotype occurred many times. V usage is TRBV20-1 and J usage is TRBJ1-1, with 9 nucleotides matching TRBD1. Germline CDR1 reads DFQATT; CDR2 reads SNEGSKA (reference sequence). The ends lost 5 bases at V and 0 bases at J; junction bases unmatched: 7. The CDR3 is made up of 15 amino acids. CDR3 loop: CSASGTGTLNTEAFF. The DNA for the CDR3 is TGCAGTGCTTCCGGGACAGGGACCTTGAACACTGAAGCTTTCTTT.

This clonotype has only one observation. The rearrangement uses TRBV29-1 and TRBJ1-2, with TRBD1 matching over 7 bases. Germline lookup yields CDR1 SQVTM and CDR2 ANQGSEA. The CDR3 runs 13 residues. After removal of 5 bases from V and 5 bases from J, the junction contained 8 bases not matched to a gene. CDR3 bases: TGCAGCGTTCTCCGACAGGGTAAATATGGCTACACCTTC. Its translation: CSVLRQGKYGYTF.

This clonotype was picked up many times. This chain uses TRBV29-1 with TRBJ1-2; TRBD1 is a possible D gene (5 bases). Germline-derived CDR1 and CDR2 are SQVTM and ANQGSEA. The CDR3 is 12 residues long. V lost 0 bases to trimming and J lost 14 bases, with 16 bases between them. The CDR3 bases are TGCAGCGTTGAAGATGGTCGGGTTGGGGGTACCTTC. As protein: CSVEDGRVGGTF.

This clonotype was observed many times. The chain employs TRBV19 and TRBJ1-1; D ambiguous. The CDR3 consists of 12 residues. Trimming removed 6 bases at V and 1 base at J, with 6 bases between. Germline V gene lookup returns CDR1 LNHDA and CDR2 SQIVND (reference sequence). CDR3 protein: CASRWANTEAFF. The CDR3 nucleotides are TGTGCCAGTAGATGGGCGAACACTGAAGCTTTCTTT.

J is TRBJ2-5 and V is TRBV10-3; D is unresolved. Per the germline V gene, CDR1 is ENHRY and CDR2 is SYGVKD. V was cut by 5 bases and J by 2 bases, with 18 bases left in between. This CDR3 has 16 residues. CDR3 protein: CAISYRLNRIQETQYF. The CDR3 DNA reads TGTGCCATCAGTTACCGCTTGAACCGTATTCAAGAGACCCAGTACTTC.

The chain combines TRBV10-3 with TRBJ1-2; TRBD1 is a possible D gene (6 bases). The CDR3 is 11 residues long. Germline V lookup: CDR1 ENHRY, CDR2 SYGVKD. The ends were cut back, 4 bases at V and 8 bases at J, with 8 bases in the middle. The CDR3 DNA is TGTGCCATCAGTGGCGACAGGGGCTACACCTTC. Residues: CAISGDRGYTF.

In regard to this clonotype: A junction end diverges from the germline sequence, so it may reflect a read error. The chain uses TRBV15 and TRBJ2-5, with 7 bases lining up with TRBD1. The CDR3 is 15 amino acids. Looked up from germline, CDR1 is LNHNV and CDR2 is YYDKDF (reference sequence). Written as DNA, the CDR3 is TGTGCCACCAGCCGAGACAGGGATATGCAAGAGACCCAGTACTTC. Its protein product is CATSRDRDMQETQYF.

This clonotype turned up a few times. The chain recombines TRBV6-5 with TRBJ2-5; possibly TRBD1 or TRBD2 for D (5 bases each). The CDR3 extends over 13 amino acids. Trimming cost V 5 bases and J 5 bases, with 12 bases left between them. Germline lookup yields CDR1 MNHEY and CDR2 SVGAGI. CDR3 coding DNA: TGTGCCAGCAGTGAAGTGGGGGTGGAGACCCAGTACTTC. Its translation: CASSEVGVETQYF.

This clonotype was observed once. Relative to the germline gene, one junction end is altered; a read error may explain this. The chain combines TRBV10-1 with TRBJ1-5; 8 nucleotides agree with TRBD1. CDR3 length: 14 amino acids. Germline V gene sequence: CDR1 WNHNN, CDR2 SYGVQD (reference sequence). CDR3 DNA: TGTGCCAGCAAAAACGGGACAGGTCGTCAGCCCCAGCATTTT. It translates to CASKNGTGRQPQHF.

In its sample, this clonotype was seen a few times. This chain uses TRBV7-9 with TRBJ2-2; D is undetermined. The CDR3 spans 14 residues. Germline assignment: CDR1 SEHNR and CDR2 FQNEAQ (reference sequence). Trimming removed 2 bases at V and 7 bases at J, with 11 bases between. The CDR3 region has the DNA TGTGCCAGCAGCTTAAAAGGAGTGAGCGGGGAGCTGTTTTTT. This gives the protein CASSLKGVSGELFF.

This clonotype was recorded at least ten times. The chain has TRBV12-3 or TRBV12-4 and TRBJ1-1; tentatively, D is TRBD1 (5 bases). The ends were cut back, 2 bases at V and 0 bases at J, with 7 bases in the middle. The CDR3 length is 14 residues. The CDR3 is CASSLWDVNTEAFF. The DNA for the CDR3 is TGTGCCAGCAGTTTATGGGACGTGAACACTGAAGCTTTCTTT.

The genes are TRBV29-1 and TRBJ2-7; D gene ambiguous. The CDR3 length is 11 residues. CDR1 and CDR2 (germline): SQVTM, ANQGSEA. Trimming removed 8 bases from V and 7 bases from J, with 15 bases in between. The CDR3 bases are TGCAGCTTGTCCAGTCCGAGGGAGCAGTACTTC. Amino acid sequence: CSLSSPREQYF.

The rearrangement links TRBV20-1 to TRBJ2-5; possibly TRBD2 for D (6 bases). The ends were cut back, 0 bases at V and 5 bases at J, with 10 bases in the middle. The length of the CDR3 is 13 residues. Germline V gives CDR1 DFQATT, CDR2 SNEGSKA (reference sequence). The CDR3 protein is CSAREWGRETQYF. CDR3 in DNA: TGCAGTGCTAGAGAATGGGGGAGGGAGACCCAGTACTTC.

The chain combines TRBV30 with TRBJ1-1; weak D call: TRBD1 (6 bases). CDR3 size: 14 residues. Germline V gene sequence: CDR1 GTSNPN, CDR2 SVGIG (reference sequence). The ends were cut back, 2 bases at V and 4 bases at J, with 14 bases in the middle. CDR3 DNA sequence: TGTGCCTGGAGTCGAAACAGGGTTTCCACTGAAGCTTTCTTT. Translating it yields CAWSRNRVSTEAFF.

This clonotype was seen repeatedly, ten times or more. V is TRBV2 and J is TRBJ1-3; D is uncertain. CDR3 size: 13 residues. V was clipped by 4 bases and J by 1 base, with 5 bases between them. Germline V gene sequence: CDR1 SNHLY, CDR2 FYNNEI. The CDR3 DNA reads TGTGCCAGCAGTGCAGAGTCTGGAAACACCATATATTTT. Its protein product is CASSAESGNTIYF.

This rearrangement joins TRBV30 to TRBJ2-5, with 7 positions matching TRBD2. Germline values: CDR1 GTSNPN, CDR2 SVGIG (reference sequence). The CDR3 extends over 16 amino acids. V lost 0 bases and J lost 2; bases outside the gene matches: 9. Here the CDR3 DNA reads TGTGCCTGGAGTGTGCGACTAGCTTTTCCACAAGAGACCCAGTACTTC. Protein product: CAWSVRLAFPQETQYF.

This clonotype was observed a handful of times. The chain couples TRBV15 to TRBJ2-7, with a possible D match to TRBD2 (5 bases). Trimming cost V 5 bases and J 2 bases, with 10 bases left between them. In germline, CDR1 is LNHNV, CDR2 YYDKDF (reference sequence). This CDR3 is 13 amino acids long. The CDR3 reads CATSAGRPYEQYF. CDR3 sequence (DNA): TGTGCCACCAGCGCGGGTAGACCCTACGAGCAGTACTTC. Full variable domain (outside the CDR3, taken from reference TRBV15 and TRBJ2-7): DAMVIQNPRYQVTQFGKPVTLSCSQTLNHNVMYWYQQKSSQAPKLLFHYYDKDFNNEADTPDNFQSRRPNTSFCFLDIRSPGLGDTAMYLCATSAGRPYEQYFGPGTRLTVT.

The sample holds a few counts of this clonotype. The V call is TRBV19, the J call TRBJ2-3; D perhaps matches TRBD1 (5 bases). Germline V gives CDR1 LNHDA, CDR2 SQIVND (reference sequence). V was pared by 5 bases and J by 8 bases, with 8 bases between. The CDR3 totals 11 residues. DNA for the CDR3: TGTGCCAGTAGTTCCCAGGGTACGCAGTATTTT. Translated, it gives CASSSQGTQYF. The complete variable domain, with remaining parts taken from reference TRBV19 and TRBJ2-3, reads DGGITQSPKYLFRKEGQNVTLSCEQNLNHDAMYWYRQDPGQGLRLIYYSQIVNDFQKGDIAEGYSVSREKKESFPLTVTSAQKNPTAFYLCASSSQGTQYFGPGTRLTVL.

The gene calls are TRBV6-5 and TRBJ2-7, with a weak D call TRBD1 (6 bases). From germline, CDR1 is MNHEY and CDR2 SVGAGI. The CDR3 is 15 residues long. V was pared by 6 bases and J by 2 bases, with 17 bases between. The CDR3 region is CASSRDQGIPYEQYF. The CDR3, as DNA: TGTGCCAGCAGCCGCGACCAGGGGATTCCCTACGAGCAGTACTTC.

This clonotype came up many times. The rearrangement links TRBV4-1 to TRBJ2-7, with TRBD1 matching 7 bases. Germline CDR1 is MGHRA and CDR2 is YSYEKL. The V and J ends lost 0 bases and 0 bases, in that order; junction bases with no gene match: 2. This CDR3 region has 15 residues. The CDR3 protein is CASSQDRDSSYEQYF. DNA for the CDR3: TGCGCCAGCAGCCAAGACCGGGACAGCTCCTACGAGCAGTACTTC.

This clonotype came up many times. The gene calls are TRBV7-9 and TRBJ1-1; no clear D. With 3 bases removed from V and 4 bases from J, the gap between germline ends came to 18 bases. Germline V lookup: CDR1 SEHNR, CDR2 FQNEAQ (reference sequence). The CDR3 contains 16 residues. The CDR3 region is CASSFYGLKGSTEAFF. The DNA for the CDR3 is TGTGCCAGCAGCTTCTACGGTTTGAAAGGGAGCACTGAAGCTTTCTTT.

Concerning this clonotype: Being one base from a much bigger clone, this may be a read error. J is TRBJ2-5 and V is TRBV10-3, with D maybe TRBD2 (5 bases). V was clipped by 3 bases and J by 3 bases, with 11 bases between them. CDR3 length: 14 residues. Germline V lookup: CDR1 ENHRY, CDR2 SYGVKD. The CDR3 reads CAISESGSEETQYF. The DNA for the CDR3 is TGTGCCATCAGTGAAAGTGGGAGTGAAGAGACCCAGTACTTC.

This clonotype was recorded many times. The genes are TRBV25-1 and TRBJ1-4; D call uncertain. This CDR3 is built from 12 residues. Germline values: CDR1 MGHDK, CDR2 SYGVNS. Trimming cost V 4 bases and J 3 bases, with 3 bases left between them. In nucleotides, the CDR3 is TGTGCCAGCAGTGCTGCTAATGAAAAACTGTTTTTT. Its protein is CASSAANEKLFF.

Regarding this clonotype: This clone may be a read error of a much larger clone one base away. The chain links TRBV20-1 to TRBJ2-7; 8 bases align to TRBD1. There are 12 residues in the CDR3. V dropped 3 bases and J dropped 6; count of bases not matched to a gene: 4. Germline CDR1 DFQATT, CDR2 SNEGSKA (reference sequence). The CDR3 reads CSARTGALEQYF. The CDR3 region has the DNA TGCAGTGCTAGGACAGGGGCTCTCGAGCAGTACTTC.

There are a few counts of this clonotype. The chain combines TRBV28 with TRBJ1-4; the match to TRBD1 covers 11 bases. Trimming at V came to 6 bases and at J to 6 bases, leaving 6 bases not matched to a gene. Germline V gives CDR1 MDHEN, CDR2 SYDVKM. This CDR3 spans 15 amino acids. This chain's CDR3 is CASSPPGQGDEKLFF. CDR3 DNA: TGTGCCAGCAGCCCACCGGGACAGGGGGATGAAAAACTGTTTTTT.